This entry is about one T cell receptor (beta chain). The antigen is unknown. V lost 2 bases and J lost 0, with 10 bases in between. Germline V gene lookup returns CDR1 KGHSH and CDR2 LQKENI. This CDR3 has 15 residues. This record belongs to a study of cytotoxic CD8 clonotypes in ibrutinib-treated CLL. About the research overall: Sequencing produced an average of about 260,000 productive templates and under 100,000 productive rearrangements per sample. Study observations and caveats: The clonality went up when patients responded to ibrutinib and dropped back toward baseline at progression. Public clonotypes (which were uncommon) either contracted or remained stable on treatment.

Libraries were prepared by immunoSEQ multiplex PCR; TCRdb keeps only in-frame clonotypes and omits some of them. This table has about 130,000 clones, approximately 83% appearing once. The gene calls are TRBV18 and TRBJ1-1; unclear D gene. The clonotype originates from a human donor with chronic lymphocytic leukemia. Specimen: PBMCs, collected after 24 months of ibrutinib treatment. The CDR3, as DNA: TGTGCCAGCTCACCAAGCCGGAGCATGAACACTGAAGCTTTCTTT. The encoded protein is CASSPSRSMNTEAFF.